This T cell receptor gamma chain derives from a study of Vδ1+ human thymocytes. Sequences come from RNA converted to cDNA by reverse transcription. The CDR3 regions were amplified by multiplex PCR from V-gene primers to a constant-region primer. TCRdb re-analyzed the multiplex PCR reads via CATT. Counted here are about 27,000 gamma-chain clones, around a fifth occurring once; the ten biggest clones make up under 2%. With regard to this clone: The target antigen is unknown. Other DNA sequences in this sample translate to the same CDR3.

Points from the study as a whole: In the thymus, TRG and TRD repertoires looked highly polyclonal with Gaussian CDR3 lengths.

Between roughly 96% and 99.6% of sorted thymocytes were Vdelta1+. The CDR3 loop spans 13 amino acids. Losses at the gene ends were 0 bases for V and 8 bases for J; bases not matched to a gene: 3. CDR1 EGSTGY and CDR2 YDSYTSSV come from the germline V gene. This sequence joins TRGV4 and TRGJP1. The sequencing sample was made of Vdelta1+ gamma-delta thymocytes from the thymus. Described subset: FACS-sorted CD3+ TCRalphabeta- TCRVdelta1+ TCRVdelta2- thymocytes. The origin of this receptor is a boy under two years old who had congenital heart surgery. The CDR3, as DNA: TGTGCCACCTGGGATGGGCCGGGTTGGTTCAAGATATTT. Its protein is CATWDGPGWFKIF.